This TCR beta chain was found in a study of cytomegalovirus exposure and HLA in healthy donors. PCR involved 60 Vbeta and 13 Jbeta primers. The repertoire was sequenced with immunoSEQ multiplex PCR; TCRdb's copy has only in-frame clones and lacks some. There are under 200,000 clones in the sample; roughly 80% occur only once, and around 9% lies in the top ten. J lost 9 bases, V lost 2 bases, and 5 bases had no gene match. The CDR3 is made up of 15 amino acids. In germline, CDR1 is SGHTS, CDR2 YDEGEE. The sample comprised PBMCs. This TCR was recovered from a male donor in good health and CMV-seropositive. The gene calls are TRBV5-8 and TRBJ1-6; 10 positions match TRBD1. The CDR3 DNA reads TGTGCCAGCAGCTTCTCGGGACAGGGGATTTCACCCCTCCACTTT. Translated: CASSFSGQGISPLHF.